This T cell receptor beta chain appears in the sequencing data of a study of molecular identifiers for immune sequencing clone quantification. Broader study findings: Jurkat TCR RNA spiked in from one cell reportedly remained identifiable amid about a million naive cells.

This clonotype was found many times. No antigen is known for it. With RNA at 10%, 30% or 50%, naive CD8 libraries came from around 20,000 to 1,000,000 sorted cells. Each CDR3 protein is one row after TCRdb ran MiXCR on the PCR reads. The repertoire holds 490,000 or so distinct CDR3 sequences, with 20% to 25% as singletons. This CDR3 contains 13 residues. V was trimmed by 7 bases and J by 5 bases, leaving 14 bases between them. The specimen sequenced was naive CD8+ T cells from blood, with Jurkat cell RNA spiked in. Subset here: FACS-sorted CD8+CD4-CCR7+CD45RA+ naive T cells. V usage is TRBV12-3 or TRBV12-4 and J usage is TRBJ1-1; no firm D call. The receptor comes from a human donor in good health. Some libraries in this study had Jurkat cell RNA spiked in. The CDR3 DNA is TGTGCCAGCACCTTAGGCTTCGGGACTGAAGCTTTCTTT. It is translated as CASTLGFGTEAFF.